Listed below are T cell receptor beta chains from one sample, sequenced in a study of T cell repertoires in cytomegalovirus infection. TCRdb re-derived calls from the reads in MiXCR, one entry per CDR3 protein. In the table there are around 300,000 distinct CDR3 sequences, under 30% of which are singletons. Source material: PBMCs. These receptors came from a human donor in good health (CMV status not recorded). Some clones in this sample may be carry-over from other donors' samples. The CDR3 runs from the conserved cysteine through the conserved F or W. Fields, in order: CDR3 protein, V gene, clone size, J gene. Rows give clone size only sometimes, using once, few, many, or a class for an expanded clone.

CDR3: CATSDPGLAGAETQYF
V: TRBV24-1
size: few
J: TRBJ2-5

CDR3: CSASDPGQGDYGYTF
V: TRBV20-1
size: once
J: TRBJ1-2

CDR3: CASSPTGGNIQYF
V: TRBV6-6
size: .
J: TRBJ2-4

CDR3: CASSFAGQLGAGEQYF
V: TRBV5-4
size: .
J: TRBJ2-7

CDR3: CSVGGGTEAFF
V: TRBV29-1
size: many
J: TRBJ1-1

CDR3: CASRPDVPGGNQPQHF
V: TRBV6-1
size: many
J: TRBJ1-5

CDR3: CAWRIRGAGNQPQHF
V: TRBV30
size: .
J: TRBJ1-5

CDR3: CASSTVTGTGDPDTQYF
V: TRBV19
size: few
J: TRBJ2-3

CDR3: CASSFSPNDVTGELFF
V: TRBV28
size: .
J: TRBJ2-2

CDR3: CASTTSGMGETQYF
V: TRBV7-2
size: many
J: TRBJ2-5

CDR3: CASSLQTGAYEQYF
V: TRBV28
size: .
J: TRBJ2-7

CDR3: CASSLTLGRTLNEQFF
V: TRBV7-3
size: .
J: TRBJ2-1

CDR3: CASSALAGVRTGKLFF
V: TRBV6-2/TRBV6-3
size: .
J: TRBJ2-2

CDR3: CASRGEDATPYEQYF
V: TRBV28
size: .
J: TRBJ2-7

CDR3: CATLSGNQPQHF
V: TRBV28
size: few
J: TRBJ1-5

CDR3: CASSVGGTSGSNEQFF
V: TRBV7-2
size: many
J: TRBJ2-1

CDR3: CASSPRGNYNEQFF
V: TRBV3-1
size: .
J: TRBJ2-1

CDR3: CASSQDFTSGHEQFF
V: TRBV14
size: .
J: TRBJ2-1

CDR3: CASSLESEGEKLFF
V: TRBV12-3/TRBV12-4
size: .
J: TRBJ1-4

CDR3: CASSPPTYTEAFF
V: TRBV19
size: .
J: TRBJ1-1

CDR3: CASSLNTRSPLHF
V: TRBV7-2
size: few
J: TRBJ1-6

CDR3: CSAGVGRGYTF
V: TRBV20-1
size: .
J: TRBJ1-2

CDR3: CASSLALGRAKNIQYF
V: TRBV7-2
size: many
J: TRBJ2-4

CDR3: CASSTGTPVRAFF
V: TRBV28
size: few
J: TRBJ1-1

CDR3: CASSVMDRQDQPQHF
V: TRBV19
size: .
J: TRBJ1-5

CDR3: CASSQELRDGAYEQYF
V: TRBV14
size: .
J: TRBJ2-7

CDR3: CSARDRGGYTF
V: TRBV20-1
size: .
J: TRBJ1-2

CDR3: CASSLSAGAGANVLTF
V: TRBV28
size: few
J: TRBJ2-6

CDR3: CSVDPTGGQETQYF
V: TRBV29-1
size: .
J: TRBJ2-5

CDR3: CASSLGYSYNEQFF
V: TRBV7-2
size: few
J: TRBJ2-1

CDR3: CASSLWSRDTARRSGELFF
V: TRBV28
size: .
J: TRBJ2-2

CDR3: CASSLGTGDRTDTQYF
V: TRBV5-5
size: few
J: TRBJ2-3

CDR3: CASRLQPGNTEAFF
V: TRBV7-8
size: .
J: TRBJ1-1

CDR3: CASSSRRDKADTEAFF
V: TRBV7-8
size: many
J: TRBJ1-1

CDR3: CASSSRTSGSFTGELFF
V: TRBV6-2/TRBV6-3
size: .
J: TRBJ2-2

CDR3: CASSLLREYNEQFF
V: TRBV6-2/TRBV6-3
size: .
J: TRBJ2-1

CDR3: CSARDLRDPTDTQYF
V: TRBV20-1
size: .
J: TRBJ2-3

CDR3: CSARLAGGPLNEQYF
V: TRBV20-1
size: few
J: TRBJ2-7

CDR3: CASSVPGQGANEQYF
V: TRBV5-6
size: few
J: TRBJ2-7

CDR3: CASSTPTGNYEQYF
V: TRBV6-2/TRBV6-3
size: few
J: TRBJ2-7

CDR3: CATWDRKNSPLHF
V: TRBV6-1
size: few
J: TRBJ1-6

CDR3: CASSIATGRTNTEAFF
V: TRBV7-2
size: many
J: TRBJ1-1

CDR3: CASSPGGEAGNTIYF
V: TRBV7-2
size: many
J: TRBJ1-3